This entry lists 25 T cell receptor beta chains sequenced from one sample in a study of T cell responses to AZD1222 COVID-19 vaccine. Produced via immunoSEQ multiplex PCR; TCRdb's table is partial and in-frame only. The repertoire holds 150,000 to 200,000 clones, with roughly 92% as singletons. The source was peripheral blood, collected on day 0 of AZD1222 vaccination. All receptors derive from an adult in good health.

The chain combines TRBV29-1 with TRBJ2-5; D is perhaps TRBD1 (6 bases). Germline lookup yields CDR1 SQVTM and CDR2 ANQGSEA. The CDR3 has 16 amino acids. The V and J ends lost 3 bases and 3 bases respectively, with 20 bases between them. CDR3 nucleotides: TGCAGCGTTGACGAGCGGACAGCCTCAAGGGAAGAGACCCAGTACTTC. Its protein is CSVDERTASREETQYF.

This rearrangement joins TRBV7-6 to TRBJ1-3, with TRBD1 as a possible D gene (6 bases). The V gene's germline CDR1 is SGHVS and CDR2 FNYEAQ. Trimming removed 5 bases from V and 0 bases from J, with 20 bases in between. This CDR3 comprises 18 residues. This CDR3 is CASSPVGGQADSGNTIYF. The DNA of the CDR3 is TGTGCCAGCAGCCCAGTGGGGGGCCAGGCGGACTCTGGAAACACCATATATTTT.

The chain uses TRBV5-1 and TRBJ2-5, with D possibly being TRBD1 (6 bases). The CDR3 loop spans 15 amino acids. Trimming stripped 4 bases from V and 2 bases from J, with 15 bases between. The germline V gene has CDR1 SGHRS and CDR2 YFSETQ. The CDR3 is CASSSRDTRQETQYF. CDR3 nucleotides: TGCGCCAGCAGCAGCCGGGACACCCGACAAGAGACCCAGTACTTC.

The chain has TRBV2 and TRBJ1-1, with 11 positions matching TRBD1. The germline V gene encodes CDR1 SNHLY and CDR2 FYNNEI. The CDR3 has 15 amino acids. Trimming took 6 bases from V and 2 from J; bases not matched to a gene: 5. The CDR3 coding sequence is TGTGCCAGCAGATGGGACAGGGGGGCAAACACTGAAGCTTTCTTT. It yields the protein CASRWDRGANTEAFF.

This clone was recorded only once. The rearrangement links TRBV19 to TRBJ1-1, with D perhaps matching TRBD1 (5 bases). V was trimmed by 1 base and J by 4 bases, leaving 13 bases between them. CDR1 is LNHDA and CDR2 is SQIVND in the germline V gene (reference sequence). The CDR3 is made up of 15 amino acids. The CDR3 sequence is CASSIGGNERTEAFF. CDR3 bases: TGTGCCAGTAGTATAGGGGGGAACGAACGCACTGAAGCTTTCTTT.

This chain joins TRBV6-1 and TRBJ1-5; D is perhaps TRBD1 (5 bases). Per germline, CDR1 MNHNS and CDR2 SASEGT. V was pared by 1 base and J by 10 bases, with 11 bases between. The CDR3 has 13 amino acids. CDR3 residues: CASSEVGASPQHF. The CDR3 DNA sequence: TGTGCCAGCAGTGAAGTAGGGGCCTCACCCCAGCATTTT.

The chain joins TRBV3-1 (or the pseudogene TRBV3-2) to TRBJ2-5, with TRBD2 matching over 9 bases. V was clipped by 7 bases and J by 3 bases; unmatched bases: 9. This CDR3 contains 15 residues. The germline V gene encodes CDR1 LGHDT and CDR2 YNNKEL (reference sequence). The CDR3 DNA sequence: TGTGCCAGCACCAAATTAGCGGGGGACGAAGAGACCCAGTACTTC. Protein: CASTKLAGDEETQYF.

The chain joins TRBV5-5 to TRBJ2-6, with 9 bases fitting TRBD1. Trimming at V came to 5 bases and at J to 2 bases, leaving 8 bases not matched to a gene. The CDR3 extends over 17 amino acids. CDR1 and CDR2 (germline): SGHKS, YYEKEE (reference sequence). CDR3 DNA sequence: TGTGCCAGCAGTCCGGGACAGGGAGGGCCTGGGGCCAACGTCCTGACTTTC. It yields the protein CASSPGQGGPGANVLTF.

CDR3 residues: CASSPGGFTNEKLFF. The CDR3 DNA sequence: TGTGCCAGCTCACCCGGGGGGTTCACTAATGAAAAACTGTTTTTT. The J gene is TRBJ1-4, the V gene TRBV18; perhaps TRBD1 as D (5 bases). CDR1 and CDR2 (germline): KGHSH, LQKENI. This CDR3 is built from 15 residues. Trimming took 3 bases from V and 2 from J, leaving 10 bases between them.

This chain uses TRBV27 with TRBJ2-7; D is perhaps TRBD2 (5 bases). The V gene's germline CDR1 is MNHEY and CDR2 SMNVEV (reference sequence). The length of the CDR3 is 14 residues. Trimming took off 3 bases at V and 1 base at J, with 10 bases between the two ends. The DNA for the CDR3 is TGTGCCAGCAGTTTTACCCGGGATTCCTACGAGCAGTACTTC. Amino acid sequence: CASSFTRDSYEQYF.

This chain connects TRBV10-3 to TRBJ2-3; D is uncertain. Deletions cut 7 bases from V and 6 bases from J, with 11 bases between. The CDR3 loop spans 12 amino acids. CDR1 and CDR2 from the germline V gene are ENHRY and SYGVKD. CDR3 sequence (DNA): TGTGCCATCACCGATGTATCCGATACGCAGTATTTT. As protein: CAITDVSDTQYF.

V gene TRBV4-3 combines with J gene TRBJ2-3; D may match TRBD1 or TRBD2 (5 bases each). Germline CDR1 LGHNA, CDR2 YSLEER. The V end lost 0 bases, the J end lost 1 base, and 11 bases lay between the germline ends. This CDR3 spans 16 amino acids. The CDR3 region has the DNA TGCGCCAGCAGCCAAGATATGAGGGGCGGCACAGATACGCAGTATTTT. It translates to CASSQDMRGGTDTQYF.

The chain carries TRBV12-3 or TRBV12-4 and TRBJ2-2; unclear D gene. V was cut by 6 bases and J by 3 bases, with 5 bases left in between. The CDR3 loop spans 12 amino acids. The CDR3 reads CASSRDTGELFF. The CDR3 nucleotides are TGTGCCAGCAGCCGAGACACCGGGGAGCTGTTTTTT.

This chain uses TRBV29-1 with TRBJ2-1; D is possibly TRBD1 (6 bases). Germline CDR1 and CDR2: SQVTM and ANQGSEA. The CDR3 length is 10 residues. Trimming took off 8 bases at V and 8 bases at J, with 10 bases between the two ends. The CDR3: CSYRAHEQFF. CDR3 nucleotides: TGCAGCTACAGGGCCCATGAGCAGTTCTTC.

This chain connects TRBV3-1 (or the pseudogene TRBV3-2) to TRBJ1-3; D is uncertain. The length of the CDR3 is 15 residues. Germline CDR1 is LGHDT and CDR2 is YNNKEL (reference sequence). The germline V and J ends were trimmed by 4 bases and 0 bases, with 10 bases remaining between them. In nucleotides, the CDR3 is TGTGCCAGCAGCCTAACTAGGCCCTCTGGAAACACCATATATTTT. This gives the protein CASSLTRPSGNTIYF.

The CDR3 sequence is CASSQRGSGVTDTQYF. For the CDR3, the DNA is TGTGCCAGCAGTCAACGAGGGAGCGGGGTAACAGATACGCAGTATTTT. The chain combines TRBV28 with TRBJ2-3; 7 nucleotides match TRBD2. The V segment lost 5 bases and the J segment 3 bases; nucleotides outside the gene matches: 11. This CDR3 has 16 amino acids. Looked up from germline, CDR1 is MDHEN and CDR2 is SYDVKM.

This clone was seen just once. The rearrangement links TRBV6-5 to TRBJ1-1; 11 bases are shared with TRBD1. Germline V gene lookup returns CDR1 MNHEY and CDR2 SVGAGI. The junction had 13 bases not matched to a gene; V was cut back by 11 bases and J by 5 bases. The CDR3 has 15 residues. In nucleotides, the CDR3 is TGTGCCCGCCGGGGGGCGGGGACAGGGGGAACTGAAGCTTTCTTT. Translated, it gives CARRGAGTGGTEAFF.

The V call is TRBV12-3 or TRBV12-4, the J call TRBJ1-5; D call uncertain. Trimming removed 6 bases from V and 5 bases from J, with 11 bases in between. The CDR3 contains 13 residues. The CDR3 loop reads CASRGWVHQPQHF. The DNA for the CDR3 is TGTGCCAGCAGGGGATGGGTCCATCAGCCCCAGCATTTT.

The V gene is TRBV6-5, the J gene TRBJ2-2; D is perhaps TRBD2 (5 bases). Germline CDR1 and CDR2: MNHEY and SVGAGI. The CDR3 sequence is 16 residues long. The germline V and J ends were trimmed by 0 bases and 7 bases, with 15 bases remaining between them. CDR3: CASSYSLVGFGGELFF. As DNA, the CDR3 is TGTGCCAGCAGTTACTCACTAGTAGGCTTCGGCGGGGAGCTGTTTTTT.

CDR3 bases: TGTGCCAGCAGCCAATCGGGATGGAGAAACTATGGCTACACCTTC. Amino acids: CASSQSGWRNYGYTF. This chain joins TRBV3-1 (or the pseudogene TRBV3-2) and TRBJ1-2; D gene unclear. Looked up from germline, CDR1 is LGHDT and CDR2 is YNNKEL (reference sequence). V lost 2 bases and J lost 2, with 12 bases in between. CDR3 size: 15 residues.

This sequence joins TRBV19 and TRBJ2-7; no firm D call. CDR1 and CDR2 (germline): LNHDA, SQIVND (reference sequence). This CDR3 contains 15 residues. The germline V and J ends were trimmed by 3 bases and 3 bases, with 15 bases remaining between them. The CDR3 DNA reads TGTGCCAGTAGTATTACCTGGTCGGAGCACTACGAGCAGTACTTC. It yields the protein CASSITWSEHYEQYF. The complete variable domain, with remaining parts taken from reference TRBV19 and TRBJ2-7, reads DGGITQSPKYLFRKEGQNVTLSCEQNLNHDAMYWYRQDPGQGLRLIYYSQIVNDFQKGDIAEGYSVSREKKESFPLTVTSAQKNPTAFYLCASSITWSEHYEQYFGPGTRLTVT.

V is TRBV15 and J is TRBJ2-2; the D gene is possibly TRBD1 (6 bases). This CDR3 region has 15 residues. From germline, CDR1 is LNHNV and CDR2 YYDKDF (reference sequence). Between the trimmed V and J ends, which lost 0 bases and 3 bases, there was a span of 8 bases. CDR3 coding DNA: TGTGCCACCAGCAGAGAGGACAGATACACCGGGGAGCTGTTTTTT. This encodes CATSREDRYTGELFF.

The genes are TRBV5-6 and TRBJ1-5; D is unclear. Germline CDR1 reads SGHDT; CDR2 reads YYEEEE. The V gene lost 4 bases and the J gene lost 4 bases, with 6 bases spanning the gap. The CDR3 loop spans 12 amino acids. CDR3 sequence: CASSRPNQPQHF. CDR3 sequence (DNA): TGTGCCAGCAGCCGACCTAATCAGCCCCAGCATTTT.

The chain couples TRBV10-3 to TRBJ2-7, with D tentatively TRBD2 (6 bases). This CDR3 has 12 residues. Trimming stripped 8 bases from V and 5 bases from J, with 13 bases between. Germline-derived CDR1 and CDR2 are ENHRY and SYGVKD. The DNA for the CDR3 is TGTGCCATCGCGGAGGGCGTCCACGAGCAGTACTTC. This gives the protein CAIAEGVHEQYF.

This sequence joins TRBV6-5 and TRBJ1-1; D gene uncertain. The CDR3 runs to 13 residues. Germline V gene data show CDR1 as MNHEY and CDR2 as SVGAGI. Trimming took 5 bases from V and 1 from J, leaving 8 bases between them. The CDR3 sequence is CASSRSRNTEAFF. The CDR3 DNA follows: TGTGCCAGCAGTCGGTCGAGGAACACTGAAGCTTTCTTT.